Described below is a single T cell receptor beta chain sequence and its context. Its antigen is not identified. The sample is drawn from a study of T-cell memory formation after mild COVID-19. Whole-study context: Clustering of TCRs was largely donor specific. Findings and limits, study-wide: Clones shrinking between day 15 and 85 showed a balanced CD4/CD8 split, and those that grew later tilted toward CD4+. Memory from before infection featured some responding clones, which suggests cross-reactive memory joined.

TCRdb itself ran the 5' RACE reads through MiXCR, one entry per CDR3 protein. The repertoire includes 280,000 or so distinct CDR3 sequences, 8% to 9% of them detected once, and around a fifth sits in the top ten. CDR1 is SGHVS, CDR2 FNYEAQ, per germline. There are 17 residues in the CDR3. Trimming took 3 bases from V and 4 from J; bases not matched to a gene: 8. The sequencing input was PBMCs or a T cell subset sorted from them (not recorded which). The chain links TRBV7-6 to TRBJ2-2, with 10 bases lining up with TRBD2. The sequence was obtained from a man aged 18 to 29 who had mild COVID-19 (a few samples of this study predate the infection). Cell type and time point are not known. The CDR3 DNA reads TGTGCCAGCAGCTTCCTAGCGGGGGCGGGGAGCACCGGGGAGCTGTTTTTT. This sequence encodes CASSFLAGAGSTGELFF. Combining the CDR3 with reference TRBV7-6 and TRBJ2-2 gives the whole variable domain GAGVSQSPRYKVTKRGQDVALRCDPISGHVSLYWYRQALGQGPEFLTYFNYEAQQDKSGLPNDRFSAERPEGSISTLTIQRTEQRDSAMYRCASSFLAGAGSTGELFFGEGSRLTVL.